The 16 T cell receptor beta chains reported below all come from one sample, sequenced in a study of beta chain features in type 1 diabetes. Study results and limitations: For Type 1 diabetes patients, all four CD4+ subsets carried TCRB CDR3s that were moderately but significantly shorter.

The authors reverse transcribed all of the isolated RNA, so sequencing captured expressed TCRB transcripts. Using immunoSEQ multiplex PCR, the repertoire was profiled, and TCRdb retains in-frame clones only, with some absent. Of hundreds of thousands of clones listed, about an eighth are singletons. These receptors' antigens are unknown. The sample taken for sequencing was naive CD4+ T cells from blood. The receptors were sampled from a man aged 18 to 30 with type 1 diabetes.

The CDR3 loop is CASSTRSLYNEQFF. The DNA for the CDR3 is TGTGCCAGCAGCACCCGCAGCCTCTACAATGAGCAGTTCTTC. The V and J genes are TRBV7-9 and TRBJ2-1, with D unclear. Looked up from germline, CDR1 is SEHNR and CDR2 is FQNEAQ (reference sequence). V lost 5 bases and J 3 bases, leaving 11 bases between the germline ends. The CDR3 length is 14 residues.

The CDR3 DNA reads as TGCGCCAGCAGCCAAAACTCGGAAGCGGGGGGTTACGGGGAGCTGTTTTTT. Translating it yields CASSQNSEAGGYGELFF. V usage is TRBV4-1 and J usage is TRBJ2-2; 9 bases are a match to TRBD2. Germline CDR1 reads MGHRA; CDR2 reads YSYEKL. Trimming took 2 bases from V and 7 from J; bases not matched to a gene: 11. This CDR3 region has 17 residues.

The V and J genes are TRBV4-2 and TRBJ2-2; D remains unclear. There are 13 residues in the CDR3. Trimming removed 0 bases from V and 7 bases from J, with 6 bases in between. Looked up from germline, CDR1 is LGHNA and CDR2 is YNFKEQ. This chain's CDR3 is CASSQDYNGELFF. The CDR3 DNA follows: TGTGCCAGCAGCCAAGATTATAACGGGGAGCTGTTTTTT.

A note on this clone: Other nucleotide sequences in the sample specify the same CDR3. The rearrangement joins TRBV30 to TRBJ1-3; 10 bases fit TRBD1. Germline V gene sequence: CDR1 GTSNPN, CDR2 SVGIG (reference sequence). Trimming at V came to 2 bases and at J to 4 bases, leaving 5 bases not matched to a gene. The CDR3 is made up of 15 amino acids. The CDR3 reads CAWSSGTGVGNTIYF. The DNA of the CDR3 is TGTGCCTGGAGTTCCGGGACAGGGGTCGGAAACACCATATATTTT.

This clone occurred a few times. V usage is TRBV7-3 and J usage is TRBJ1-2, with 9 bases lining up with TRBD1. Germline CDR1 and CDR2: SGHTA and FQGTGA. The CDR3 consists of 14 residues. V gave up 3 bases and J gave up 4 bases; unmatched junction bases: 3. CDR3 sequence reads: CASSLGQGGYGYTF. CDR3 nucleotide sequence: TGTGCCAGCAGCTTGGGACAGGGTGGCTATGGCTACACCTTC.

The gene calls are TRBV27 and TRBJ2-5; no clear D. Germline V CDR1 and CDR2: MNHEY, SMNVEV (reference sequence). V lost 4 bases, J lost 5 bases, and 8 bases lay in between. This CDR3 is built from 12 residues. The CDR3 DNA is TGTGCCAGCAGTTCTGGTAGGGAGACCCAGTACTTC. This translates into CASSSGRETQYF.

This clone came up a few times. Different DNA sequences within this sample yield the same CDR3. The chain employs TRBV9 and TRBJ1-2; D call uncertain. The V end lost 2 bases, the J end lost 2 bases, and 4 bases lay between the germline ends. Germline V gene sequence: CDR1 SGDLS, CDR2 YYNGEE. The CDR3 is 12 amino acids. CDR3 residues: CASSVTNYGYTF. In nucleotides, the CDR3 is TGTGCCAGCAGCGTCACCAACTATGGCTACACCTTC.

This clone appeared once. This rearrangement joins TRBV30 to TRBJ2-2; TRBD1 matches at 7 bases. V was pared by 3 bases and J by 5 bases, with 6 bases of the junction left unmatched. The CDR3 is made up of 14 amino acids. CDR1 is GTSNPN, CDR2 SVGIG, per germline (reference sequence). In nucleotides, the CDR3 is TGTGCCTGGAGACCCACAGGGGTAACCGGGGAGCTGTTTTTT. It is translated as CAWRPTGVTGELFF.

This clone occurred a few times. The chain recombines TRBV5-6 with TRBJ2-4, with D perhaps given as TRBD1 or TRBD2 (6 bases each). Trimming cost V 4 bases and J 7 bases, with 18 bases left between them. Germline loops: CDR1 SGHDT, CDR2 YYEEEE. The CDR3 is 15 amino acids. In DNA, the CDR3 is TGTGCCAGCAGCGGGGGGACGGCAGGGGCTAACATTCAGTACTTC. This sequence encodes CASSGGTAGANIQYF. The variable domain in full, completed from reference TRBV5-6 and TRBJ2-4, reads DAGVTQSPTHLIKTRGQQVTLRCSPKSGHDTVSWYQQALGQGPQFIFQYYEEEERQRGNFPDRFSGHQFPNYSSELNVNALLLGDSALYLCASSGGTAGANIQYFGAGTRLSVL.

This clone was counted a few times. J is TRBJ2-2 and V is TRBV29-1; 12 bases align to TRBD1. J lost 5 bases, V lost 6 bases, and 4 bases had no gene match. Germline CDR1 SQVTM, CDR2 ANQGSEA. This CDR3 comprises 14 residues. As DNA, the CDR3 is TGCAGCGTCGGGACAGGGGGCCGTACCGGGGAGCTGTTTTTT. Translating it yields CSVGTGGRTGELFF.

There are a few counts of this clone. The conserved final phenylalanine or tryptophan is absent from the CDR3, which likely points to a read error. Because the CDR3's place on the DNA is in doubt, the DNA is left out and the CDR3 is given as listed by TCRdb. The rearrangement links TRBV4-1 to TRBJ1-2; the D call TRBD1 from the table was never checked on the DNA. Germline values: CDR1 MGHRA, CDR2 YSYEKL. The CDR3 region is 12 residues in length, termini included. The CDR3 loop is CASSPEPGQGMA.

Only a few counts were recorded for this clone. V is TRBV30 and J is TRBJ1-4; no definite D call. The CDR3 has 13 residues. Germline V gives CDR1 GTSNPN, CDR2 SVGIG (reference sequence). Trimming took off 4 bases at V and 8 bases at J, with 14 bases between the two ends. CDR3 protein: CAWKMKGSEKLFF. DNA of the CDR3: TGTGCCTGGAAGATGAAGGGTTCAGAAAAACTGTTTTTT.

The gene calls are TRBV6-6 and TRBJ1-4; 7 nucleotides line up with TRBD1. V lost 6 bases to trimming and J lost 5 bases; unmatched junction nucleotides: 3. Germline assignment: CDR1 MNHNY and CDR2 SVGAGI (reference sequence). This CDR3 is built from 13 residues. CDR3 nucleotides: TGTGCCAGCAGGACAGGGTCGAATGAAAAACTGTTTTTT. Translation gives CASRTGSNEKLFF.

This clone turned up a few times. V gene TRBV13 combines with J gene TRBJ1-5, with D possibly matching TRBD1 (6 bases). CDR3 length equals 14 residues. Trimming shortened V by 2 bases and J by 9 bases, and 14 bases separated the two germline ends. CDR1 and CDR2 (germline): PRHDT, FYEKMQ (reference sequence). CDR3 amino acids: CASSLLSGESPQHF. CDR3 bases: TGTGCCAGCAGCTTATTGTCAGGGGAATCGCCCCAGCATTTT.

About this clone itself: In the same sample, other DNA sequences code for this CDR3. The CDR3 sequence is CASSEGDYGYTF. The CDR3 nucleotides read TGTGCCAGCAGTGAGGGGGACTATGGCTACACCTTC. This rearrangement joins TRBV2 to TRBJ1-2, with D perhaps matching TRBD1 (5 bases). The germline V and J ends were trimmed by 3 bases and 3 bases, with 5 bases remaining between them. The germline V gene encodes CDR1 SNHLY and CDR2 FYNNEI. The CDR3 sequence is 12 residues long.

This clone was observed a few times. The chain has TRBV19 and TRBJ2-7; perhaps TRBD1 as D (5 bases). With 4 bases removed from V and 0 bases from J, the gap between germline ends came to 10 bases. The CDR3 sequence is 14 residues long. Per germline, CDR1 LNHDA and CDR2 SQIVND (reference sequence). The CDR3 bases are TGTGCCAGTAGTACAGGGTATAGCTCCTACGAGCAGTACTTC. Translating gives CASSTGYSSYEQYF.